The clone carrying this T cell receptor (beta chain) was seen repeatedly, ten times or more. The target antigen is unknown. This specimen comes from a study of early T cells in non-severe SARS-CoV-2 infection. Background on the study: Sequenced bulk RNA came from whole blood that was unsorted, and chains were unpaired.

Attachment of unique molecular identifiers to individual cDNA molecules was performed. TCRdb itself ran the 5' RACE reads through MiXCR, one entry per CDR3 protein. The sample lists more than 50,000 distinct CDR3 sequences; more than 9% were seen once. Germline values: CDR1 SQVTM, CDR2 ANQGSEA. V was pared by 2 bases and J by 0 bases, with 12 bases between. This CDR3 comprises 15 residues. Overall study findings and caveats: CD4 and private specificities were missed by VDJdb matching, which favored anti-spike CD8 responses.

The chain recombines TRBV29-1 with TRBJ2-3, with D tentatively TRBD2 (6 bases). Input material: whole blood. This receptor was identified in an adult who was a healthcare worker with PCR-confirmed SARS-CoV-2 infection or an uninfected control (not recorded which). CDR3 loop: CSVEPAGTSTDTQYF. Written as DNA, the CDR3 is TGCAGCGTTGAACCCGCCGGGACTAGCACAGATACGCAGTATTTT.